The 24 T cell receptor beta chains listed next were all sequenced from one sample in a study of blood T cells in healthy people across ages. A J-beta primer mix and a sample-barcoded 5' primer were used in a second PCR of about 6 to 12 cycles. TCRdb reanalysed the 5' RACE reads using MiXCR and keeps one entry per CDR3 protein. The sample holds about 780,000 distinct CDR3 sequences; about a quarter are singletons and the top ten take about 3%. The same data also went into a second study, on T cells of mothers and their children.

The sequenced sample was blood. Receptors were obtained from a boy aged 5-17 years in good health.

CDR3 sequence (DNA): TGTGCCAGCACCCAGACACTGAACTATGGCTACACCTTC. Protein: CASTQTLNYGYTF. This chain uses TRBV6-2 or TRBV6-3 with TRBJ1-2, with unresolved D. Germline CDR1 MNHEY, CDR2 SVGEGT. The CDR3 has 13 residues. V shed 7 bases and J shed 2 bases, with 11 bases lying between them.

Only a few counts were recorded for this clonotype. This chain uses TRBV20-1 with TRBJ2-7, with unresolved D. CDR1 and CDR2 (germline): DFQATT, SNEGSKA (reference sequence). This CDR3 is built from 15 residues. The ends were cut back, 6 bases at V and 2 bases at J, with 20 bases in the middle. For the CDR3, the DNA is TGCAGTGCCCTCGATCGGGTGTTGCCGACCTACGAGCAGTACTTC. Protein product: CSALDRVLPTYEQYF.

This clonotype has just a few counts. The CDR3 spells CASSRDSTSSSYEQYF. DNA for the CDR3: TGTGCCAGCAGCCGGGACTCTACGAGCTCCTCCTACGAGCAGTACTTC. V usage is TRBV3-1 and J usage is TRBJ2-7, with D possibly matching TRBD2 (6 bases). Per the germline V gene, CDR1 is LGHDT and CDR2 is YNNKEL (reference sequence). The CDR3 covers 16 residues. Trimming shortened V by 4 bases and J by 0 bases, and 16 bases separated the two germline ends.

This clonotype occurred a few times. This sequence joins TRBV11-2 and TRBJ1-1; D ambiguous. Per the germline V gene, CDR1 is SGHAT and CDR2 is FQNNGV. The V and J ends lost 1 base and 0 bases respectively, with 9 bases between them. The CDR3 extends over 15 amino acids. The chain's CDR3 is CASSLGRTMNTEAFF. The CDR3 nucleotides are TGTGCCAGCAGCTTAGGCAGGACTATGAACACTGAAGCTTTCTTT.

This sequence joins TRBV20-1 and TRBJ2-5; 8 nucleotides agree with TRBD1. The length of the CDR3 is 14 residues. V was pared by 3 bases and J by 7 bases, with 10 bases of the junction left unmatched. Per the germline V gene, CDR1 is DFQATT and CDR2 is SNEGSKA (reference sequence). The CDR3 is CSASQTGVEGTQYF. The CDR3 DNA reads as TGCAGTGCTAGCCAGACAGGGGTTGAGGGGACCCAGTACTTC.

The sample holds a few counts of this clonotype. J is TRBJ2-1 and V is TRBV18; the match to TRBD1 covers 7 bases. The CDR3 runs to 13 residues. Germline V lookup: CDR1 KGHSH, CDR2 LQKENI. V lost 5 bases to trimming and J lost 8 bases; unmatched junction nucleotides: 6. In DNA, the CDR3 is TGTGCCAGCTCATTGGGACAGCGAGATGAGCAGTTCTTC. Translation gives CASSLGQRDEQFF. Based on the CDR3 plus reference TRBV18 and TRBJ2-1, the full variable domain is NAGVMQNPRHLVRRRGQEARLRCSPMKGHSHVYWYRQLPEEGLKFMVYLQKENIIDESGMPKERFSAEFPKEGPSILRIQQVVRGDSAAYFCASSLGQRDEQFFGPGTRLTVL.

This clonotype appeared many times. The DNA of the CDR3 is TGTGCCAGCAGCTTTGCCGGTGAAGAGACCCAGTACTTC. This sequence encodes CASSFAGEETQYF. V usage is TRBV12-3 or TRBV12-4 and J usage is TRBJ2-5; D gene uncertain. This CDR3 has 13 residues. The germline V and J ends were trimmed by 6 bases and 3 bases, with 11 bases remaining between them.

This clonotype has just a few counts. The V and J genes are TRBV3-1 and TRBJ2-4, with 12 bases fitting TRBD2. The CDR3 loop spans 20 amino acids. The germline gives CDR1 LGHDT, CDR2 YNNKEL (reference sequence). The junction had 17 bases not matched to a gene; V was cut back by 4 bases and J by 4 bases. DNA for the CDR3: TGTGCCAGCAGCCTCCGACCGACTAGCGGGGGAAATGTCAAGAAAAACATTCAGTACTTC. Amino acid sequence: CASSLRPTSGGNVKKNIQYF.

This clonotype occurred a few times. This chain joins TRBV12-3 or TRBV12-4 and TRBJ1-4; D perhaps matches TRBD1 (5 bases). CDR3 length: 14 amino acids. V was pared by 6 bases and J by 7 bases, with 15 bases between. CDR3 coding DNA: TGTGCCAGCAGGGAGACAGCGGGTAGTGAAAAACTGTTTTTT. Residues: CASRETAGSEKLFF.

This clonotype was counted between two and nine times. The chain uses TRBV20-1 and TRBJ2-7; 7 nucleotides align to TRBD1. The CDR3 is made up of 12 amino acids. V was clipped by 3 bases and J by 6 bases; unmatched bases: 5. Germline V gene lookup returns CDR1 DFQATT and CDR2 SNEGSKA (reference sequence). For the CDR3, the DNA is TGCAGTGCTAGCGCAGGGGGTAGCGAGCAGTACTTC. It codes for CSASAGGSEQYF.

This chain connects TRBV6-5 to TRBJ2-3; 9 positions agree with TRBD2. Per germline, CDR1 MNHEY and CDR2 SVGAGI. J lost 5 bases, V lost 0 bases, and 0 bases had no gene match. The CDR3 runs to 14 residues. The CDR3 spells CASSYSRGGDTQYF. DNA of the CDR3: TGTGCCAGCAGTTACTCGCGGGGGGGAGATACGCAGTATTTT.

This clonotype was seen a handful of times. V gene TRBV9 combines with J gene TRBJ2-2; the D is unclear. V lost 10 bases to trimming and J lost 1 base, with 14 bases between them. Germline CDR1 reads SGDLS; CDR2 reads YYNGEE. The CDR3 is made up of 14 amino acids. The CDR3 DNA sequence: TGTGCCTCGCGGTTGGCCCTGAACACCGGGGAGCTGTTTTTT. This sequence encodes CASRLALNTGELFF.

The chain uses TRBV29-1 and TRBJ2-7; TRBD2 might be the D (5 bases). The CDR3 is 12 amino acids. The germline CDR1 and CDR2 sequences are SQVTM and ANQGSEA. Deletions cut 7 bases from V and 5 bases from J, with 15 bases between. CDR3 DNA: TGCAGCGCCAACACGGGGATCCACGAGCAGTACTTC. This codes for CSANTGIHEQYF.

The chain's CDR3 is CASSPDPGLADQETQYF. Here the CDR3 DNA reads TGTGCCAGCAGTCCCGACCCGGGACTAGCGGATCAAGAGACCCAGTACTTC. The rearrangement joins TRBV6-1 to TRBJ2-5; 11 bases fit TRBD2. This CDR3 spans 17 amino acids. Germline lookup yields CDR1 MNHNS and CDR2 SASEGT. V was pared by 5 bases and J by 2 bases, with 10 bases of the junction left unmatched.

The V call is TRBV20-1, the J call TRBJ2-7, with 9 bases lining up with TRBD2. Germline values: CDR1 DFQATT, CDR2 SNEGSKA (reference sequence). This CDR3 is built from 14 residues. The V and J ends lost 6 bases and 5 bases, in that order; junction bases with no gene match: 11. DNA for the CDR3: TGCAGTGCCGGGCGGGGGACTAGCCGCGACGAGCAGTACTTC. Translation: CSAGRGTSRDEQYF.

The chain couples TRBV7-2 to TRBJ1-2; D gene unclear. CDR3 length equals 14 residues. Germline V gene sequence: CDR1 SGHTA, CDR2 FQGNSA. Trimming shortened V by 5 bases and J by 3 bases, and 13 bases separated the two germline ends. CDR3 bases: TGTGCCAGCAGCATAATGGACGGAGACTATGGCTACACCTTC. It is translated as CASSIMDGDYGYTF.

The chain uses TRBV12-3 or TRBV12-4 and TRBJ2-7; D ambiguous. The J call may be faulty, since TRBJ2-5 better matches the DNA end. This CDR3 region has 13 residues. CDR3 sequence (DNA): TGTGCCAGCAGCCTCGACCAGCAAAGGACCCAGTACTTC. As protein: CASSLDQQRTQYF.

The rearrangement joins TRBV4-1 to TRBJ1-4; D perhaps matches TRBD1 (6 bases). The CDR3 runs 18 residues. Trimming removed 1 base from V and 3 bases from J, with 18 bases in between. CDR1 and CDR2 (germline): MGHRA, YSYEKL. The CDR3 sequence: CASSQGRGGRRANEKLFF. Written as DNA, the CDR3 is TGCGCCAGCAGCCAAGGTCGTGGGGGGCGCCGGGCTAATGAAAAACTGTTTTTT.

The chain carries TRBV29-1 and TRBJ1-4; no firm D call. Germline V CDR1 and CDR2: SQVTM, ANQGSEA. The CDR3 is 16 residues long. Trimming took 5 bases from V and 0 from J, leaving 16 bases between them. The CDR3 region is CSVTPGPHSTNEKLFF. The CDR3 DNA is TGCAGCGTTACCCCCGGACCTCACTCAACTAATGAAAAACTGTTTTTT.

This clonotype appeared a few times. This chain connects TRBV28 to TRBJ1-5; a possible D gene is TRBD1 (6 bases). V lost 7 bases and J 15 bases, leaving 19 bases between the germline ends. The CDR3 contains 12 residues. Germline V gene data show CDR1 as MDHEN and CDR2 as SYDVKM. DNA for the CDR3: TGTGCCAGCAACACCGCGGACAGAGACATGCATTTT. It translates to CASNTADRDMHF.

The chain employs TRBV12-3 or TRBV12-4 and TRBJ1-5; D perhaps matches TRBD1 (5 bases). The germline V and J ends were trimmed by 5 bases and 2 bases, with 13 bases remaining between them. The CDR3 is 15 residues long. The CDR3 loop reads CASSLRDPRNQPQHF. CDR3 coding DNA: TGTGCCAGCAGTCTCCGGGACCCACGCAATCAGCCCCAGCATTTT.

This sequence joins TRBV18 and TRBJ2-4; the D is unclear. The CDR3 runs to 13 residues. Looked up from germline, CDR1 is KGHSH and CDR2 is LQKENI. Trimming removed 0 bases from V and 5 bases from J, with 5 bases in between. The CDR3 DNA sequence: TGTGCCAGCTCACCACCCGCTGAAAACATTCAGTACTTC. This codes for CASSPPAENIQYF.

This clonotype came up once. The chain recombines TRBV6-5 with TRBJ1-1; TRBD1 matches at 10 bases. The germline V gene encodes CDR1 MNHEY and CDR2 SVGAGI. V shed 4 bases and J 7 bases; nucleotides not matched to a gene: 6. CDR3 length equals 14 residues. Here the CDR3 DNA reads TGTGCCAGCAGTTCGACAGGGGGCCAGTTTGAAGCTTTCTTT. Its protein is CASSSTGGQFEAFF.

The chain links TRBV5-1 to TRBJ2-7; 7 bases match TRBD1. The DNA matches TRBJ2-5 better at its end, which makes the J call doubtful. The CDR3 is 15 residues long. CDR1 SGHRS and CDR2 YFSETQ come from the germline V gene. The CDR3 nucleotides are TGCGCCAGCAGCATCGGACAGGTGCCCCAGGAGACCCAGTACTTC. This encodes CASSIGQVPQETQYF.